This note documents a single T cell receptor (beta chain) sequence. The target antigen is unknown. This sample is drawn from a study of Graves' ophthalmopathy and Graves' hyperthyroidism. Germline V gene data show CDR1 as SGHVS and CDR2 as FNYEAQ. The V gene end was trimmed by 5 bases and the J gene end by 2 bases; junction bases not matched to a gene: 8. This CDR3 is 16 amino acids long. Amplifying from RNA transcripts, the study obtained TCR beta CDR3 regions. HTBI primers were used in a first-round RT-PCR, which preceded a second-round multiplex PCR. One entry per CDR3 protein, called by TCRdb with MiXCR from the multiplex PCR reads. The sample has 500,000 to 600,000 distinct CDR3 sequences, approximately 37% seen once. Findings of the study overall: Most thyroid clonotypes expanded beyond 0.001 frequency were also found in blood.

The sample comprised peripheral blood or thyroid tissue (not recorded which). This sequence joins TRBV7-6 and TRBJ2-3; TRBD2 agrees at 9 bases. This clonotype originated in an adult man with Graves' hyperthyroidism. The CDR3 bases are TGTGCCAGCAGCCCACTTAGCGGGGGTTCCACAGATACGCAGTATTTT. It yields the protein CASSPLSGGSTDTQYF.